Listed below are T cell receptor beta chains from one sample, sequenced in a study of blood T cell repertoires in COVID-19. This table comes from immunoSEQ multiplex PCR, and its TCRdb copy is limited to in-frame clones, with some not included. The data show over 55,000 clones, around 91% seen once. Specimen: peripheral blood. All receptors come from a human donor in a cohort sampled during active COVID-19. CDR3s include the opening cysteine and the closing phenylalanine or tryptophan. The D gene is left open where the match is weak. Rows give clone size only sometimes, using once, few, many, or a class for an expanded clone.

TRBJ2-7 TRBV7-9 NA NA CASSPRDVGTYEQYF TGTGCCAGCAGCCCCCGGGATGTCGGAACCTACGAGCAGTACTTC
TRBJ2-2 TRBV5-1 TRBD1 once CASSLRQGRTGELFF TGCGCCAGCAGCTTGAGACAGGGGCGGACCGGGGAGCTGTTTTTT
TRBJ1-2 TRBV27 NA NA CASSSGGYGYTF TGTGCCAGCAGTTCCGGGGGTTATGGCTACACCTTC
TRBJ1-5 TRBV9 NA NA CASSVGGYSNQPQHF TGTGCCAGCAGCGTAGGAGGGTATAGCAATCAGCCCCAGCATTTT
TRBJ1-1 TRBV4-3 TRBD1 NA CASSPTGTMNTEAFF TGCGCCAGCAGCCCGACAGGGACCATGAACACTGAAGCTTTCTTT
TRBJ2-1 TRBV7-3 NA NA CASSLSGWSSYNEQFF TGTGCCAGCAGCTTGAGCGGGTGGAGCTCCTACAATGAGCAGTTCTTC
TRBJ2-6 TRBV6-5 NA NA CASRSRAGANVLTF TGTGCCAGCAGGTCCCGAGCTGGGGCCAACGTCCTGACTTTC
TRBJ2-7 TRBV28 NA NA CASSQDRDYLDEQYF TGTGCCAGCAGCCAGGACAGAGATTACCTAGACGAGCAGTACTTC
TRBJ1-1 TRBV5-6 NA NA CASSLQNTEAFF TGTGCCAGCAGCTTACAGAACACTGAAGCTTTCTTT
TRBJ1-3 TRBV25-1 NA NA CASMPGSGSGNTIYF TGTGCCAGCATGCCGGGGTCGGGCTCTGGAAACACCATATATTTT
TRBJ2-7 TRBV5-4 TRBD2 NA CASSLWGSGGRHSYEQYF TGTGCCAGCAGCTTGTGGGGTAGCGGGGGCCGCCACTCCTACGAGCAGTACTTC
TRBJ2-7 TRBV15 NA NA CATSRAGLDYEQYF TGTGCCACCAGCAGAGCGGGGTTAGATTACGAGCAGTACTTC
TRBJ1-6 TRBV6-1 NA NA CASSEGWTDHYNSPLHF TGTGCCAGCAGTGAAGGGTGGACAGATCACTATAATTCACCCCTCCACTTT
TRBJ1-2 TRBV11-2 NA NA CASSLSGEAGYTF TGTGCCAGCAGCCTCTCGGGAGAAGCCGGCTACACCTTC
TRBJ1-1 TRBV6-5 TRBD1 NA CASSYSQGANTEAFF TGTGCCAGCAGTTACTCCCAGGGGGCGAACACTGAAGCTTTCTTT
TRBJ1-1 TRBV2 NA few CASKDTPEAFF TGTGCCAGCAAGGACACGCCAGAAGCTTTCTTT
TRBJ2-7 TRBV2 NA few CASSLGTSQSYEQYF TGTGCCAGCAGTTTGGGGACAAGCCAATCCTACGAGCAGTACTTC
TRBJ1-1 TRBV27 NA NA CASYTISEAFF TGTGCCAGCTACACTATCTCTGAAGCTTTCTTT
TRBJ1-5 TRBV11-2 NA NA CASSVYRDSNQPQHF TGTGCCAGCAGCGTATACAGGGATAGCAATCAGCCCCAGCATTTT
TRBJ1-5 TRBV28 NA NA CASRVKGDTQPQHF TGTGCCAGCAGGGTTAAAGGAGATACCCAGCCCCAGCATTTT
TRBJ1-1 TRBV7-2 NA NA CASSLERPPGSEAFF TGTGCCAGCAGCTTAGAAAGACCGCCAGGCTCTGAAGCTTTCTTT
TRBJ2-1 TRBV11-3 NA NA CASSSPPSYNEQFF TGTGCCAGCAGCTCCCCTCCCTCCTACAATGAGCAGTTCTTC
TRBJ1-1 TRBV30 NA once CAWGRVNTEAFF TGTGCCTGGGGACGGGTGAACACTGAAGCTTTCTTT
TRBJ1-3 TRBV6-6 NA NA CASSYSVYSGNTIYF TGTGCCAGCAGTTACTCGGTCTACTCTGGAAACACCATATATTTT
TRBJ2-7 TRBV5-6 NA NA CASSTSGGRQYF TGTGCCAGCAGCACCTCAGGGGGGAGGCAGTACTTC
TRBJ2-7 TRBV28 NA NA CASSFNGAYEQYF TGTGCCAGCAGTTTTAACGGAGCCTACGAGCAGTACTTC
TRBJ1-1 TRBV9 TRBD1 NA CASSEGQSVTEAFF TGTGCCAGCAGCGAGGGACAGTCCGTAACTGAAGCTTTCTTT
TRBJ1-1 TRBV5-1 TRBD1 NA CASRRRTGEASEAFF TGCGCCAGCCGACGACGGACAGGGGAAGCTTCTGAAGCTTTCTTT
TRBJ1-6 TRBV21-1 NA NA CASSKAAGNNSPLHF TGTGCCAGCAGCAAGGCCGCCGGGAACAATTCACCCCTCCACTTT
TRBJ2-6 TRBV9 NA NA CASSDDSARVSNVLTF TGTGCCAGCAGCGATGACAGTGCCCGTGTGTCCAACGTCCTGACTTTC